These 9 T cell receptor beta chains share one sample of origin, sequenced in a study of T cells in Graves' hyperthyroidism and ophthalmopathy. Amplification targeted TCR beta CDR3 regions from RNA transcripts. The HTBI set primed first-round TCR CDR3 RT-PCR. A single record per CDR3 protein comes from TCRdb applying MiXCR to the multiplex PCR reads. The sample lists 350,000 to 400,000 distinct CDR3 sequences; 19% were seen once. Sequenced: blood. The source of these receptors is a woman between 18 and 29 years old with Graves' hyperthyroidism.

The chain links TRBV6-5 to TRBJ1-1, with D hard to call. The CDR3 length is 15 residues. Per germline, CDR1 MNHEY and CDR2 SVGAGI. V lost 0 bases and J 7 bases, leaving 15 bases between the germline ends. The CDR3 nucleotides are TGTGCCAGCAGTTACTCCCTTTTGGGGAGACATGAAGCTTTCTTT. It is translated as CASSYSLLGRHEAFF.

This clonotype was found a few times. V and J are TRBV10-3 and TRBJ2-7, with D perhaps given as TRBD1 or TRBD2 (5 bases each). Trimming took off 4 bases at V and 4 bases at J, with 8 bases between the two ends. CDR1 ENHRY and CDR2 SYGVKD come from the germline V gene. This CDR3 has 12 residues. The CDR3 spells CAISGDGYEQYF. The CDR3 DNA follows: TGTGCCATCAGTGGGGACGGATACGAGCAGTACTTC.

This clonotype has a count of ten or more. The chain recombines TRBV12-5 with TRBJ2-2; D is ambiguous. The CDR3 runs to 16 residues. CDR1 and CDR2 (germline): LGHNT, FRNRAP. Trimming stripped 0 bases from V and 3 bases from J, with 11 bases between. Written as DNA, the CDR3 is TGTGCTAGTGGTTTGGTACTCGGGTTGGACACCGGGGAGCTGTTTTTT. Translation: CASGLVLGLDTGELFF.

About this clonotype: This may arise from a read error, as a much more abundant clone is one base away. This CDR3 is missing its conserved last phenylalanine or tryptophan, likely due to a read error. This sequence joins TRBV28 and TRBJ1-5, with D perhaps TRBD1 (6 bases). This CDR3 spans 14 amino acids. In germline, CDR1 is MDHEN, CDR2 SYDVKM. Trimming removed 6 bases at V and 4 bases at J, with 13 bases between. CDR3: CASRGPGANQPQHL. In DNA form, the CDR3 reads TGTGCCAGCAGGGGTCCAGGGGCTAATCAGCCCCAGCATTTG.

This clonotype has at least ten counts. This rearrangement joins TRBV28 to TRBJ1-2, with 7 nucleotides matching TRBD1. V lost 6 bases to trimming and J lost 4 bases; unmatched junction nucleotides: 8. This CDR3 region has 14 residues. Germline V gene lookup returns CDR1 MDHEN and CDR2 SYDVKM. The DNA of the CDR3 is TGTGCCAGCAGCCCCTACAGGGGAGGCTATGGCTACACCTTC. Its protein product is CASSPYRGGYGYTF.

This sequence joins TRBV19 and TRBJ2-1; tentatively, D is TRBD2 (6 bases). Per the germline V gene, CDR1 is LNHDA and CDR2 is SQIVND (reference sequence). The V gene lost 6 bases and the J gene lost 4 bases, with 13 bases spanning the gap. The CDR3 has 14 amino acids. The CDR3 region is CASRPGLTYNEQFF. The CDR3 DNA reads TGTGCCAGTAGACCGGGACTTACATACAATGAGCAGTTCTTC. The full variable domain, its missing parts supplied by reference TRBV19 and TRBJ2-1, is DGGITQSPKYLFRKEGQNVTLSCEQNLNHDAMYWYRQDPGQGLRLIYYSQIVNDFQKGDIAEGYSVSREKKESFPLTVTSAQKNPTAFYLCASRPGLTYNEQFFGPGTRLTVL.

This clonotype appeared many times. Here the CDR3 reads CASSPIPDTEAFF. The CDR3 DNA reads as TGTGCCAGCAGCCCAATTCCTGACACTGAAGCTTTCTTT. V gene TRBV7-3 combines with J gene TRBJ1-1; D is uncertain. The germline V and J ends were trimmed by 5 bases and 3 bases, with 10 bases remaining between them. This CDR3 contains 13 residues. Per the germline V gene, CDR1 is SGHTA and CDR2 is FQGTGA.

This clonotype was seen at least ten times. The chain uses TRBV3-1 and TRBJ2-7; 8 positions agree with TRBD2. Germline CDR1 reads LGHDT; CDR2 reads YNNKEL (reference sequence). V lost 6 bases, J lost 0 bases, and 4 bases stayed unmatched. The CDR3 is 14 residues long. The CDR3 sequence is CASRLAANSYEQYF. CDR3 in DNA: TGTGCCAGCAGACTAGCGGCGAACTCCTACGAGCAGTACTTC.

This clonotype was seen more than once but under ten times. The chain couples TRBV4-1 to TRBJ2-5; D unresolved. CDR1 is MGHRA and CDR2 is YSYEKL in the germline V gene. V lost 2 bases, J lost 1 base, and 11 bases lay in between. CDR3 length: 15 amino acids. The CDR3 is CASSQYVDLQETQYF. The DNA for the CDR3 is TGCGCCAGCAGCCAATATGTGGACCTCCAAGAGACCCAGTACTTC.